This T cell receptor beta chain was retrieved from a study of regulatory T cells in long-lasting Graves disease. The time point is: newly diagnosed GD, antithyroid drugs for less than 3 months. The authors made the TCR library using RNA they extracted from PBMCs. Libraries of TCR beta came from iRepertoire HTBI primers plus Arm-PCR of CDR3 regions. TCRdb redid the calling of the multiplex PCR reads with MiXCR, one entry per CDR3 protein. The sample has fewer than 650,000 distinct CDR3 sequences; about 16% are singletons. This clonotype was detected many times. The ends were cut back, 5 bases at V and 2 bases at J, with 21 bases in the middle. Germline V gene data show CDR1 as MNHNS and CDR2 as SASEGT. The CDR3 spans 17 residues. These data were also filed under a second study, of T cells in Graves' hyperthyroidism and ophthalmopathy. According to that study: Most clonotypes that expanded in the thyroid above 0.001 also showed up in blood.

The chain recombines TRBV6-1 with TRBJ1-2; D gene unclear. This receptor was taken from a man between 18 and 35 years old with Graves disease. Sequencing used peripheral blood mononuclear cells (PBMCs), obtained at new diagnosis, from a patient treated with antithyroid drugs. The CDR3, as DNA: TGTGCCAGCAGTCGCCTAGGGAGGTTGCGTCCGAACTATGGCTACACCTTC. Amino acids: CASSRLGRLRPNYGYTF.